One sample yielded the 15 T cell receptor beta chains listed below, sequenced in a study of Ad26.COV2.S vaccination and SARS-CoV-2 variants. Profiled with immunoSEQ multiplex PCR; TCRdb holds only in-frame clones, not every one. The sample shows about 350,000 clones, roughly 91% of them seen only once. Treatment: around 19 received Ad26.COV2.S at low or high dose, single or two shots; five or six received placebo; per-sample allocation not given. Specimen acquisition occurred on day 63 following the initial vaccine or placebo injection. The sample in question was peripheral blood, obtained in a trial of Ad26.COV2.S vaccine versus placebo. The receptors were gathered from a person between 18 and 60 years old who received the Ad26.COV2.S COVID-19 vaccine or a placebo.

This sequence joins TRBV6-5 and TRBJ1-5, with 12 nucleotides matching TRBD1. The V and J ends lost 6 bases and 7 bases, in that order; junction bases with no gene match: 7. The CDR3 has 15 amino acids. Germline CDR1 reads MNHEY; CDR2 reads SVGAGI. The CDR3 coding sequence is TGTGCCAGCAGGGGGGACAGGGGGCTGGGACAGCCCCAGCATTTT. Translated: CASRGDRGLGQPQHF.

This chain joins TRBV4-1 and TRBJ2-7; D not resolved. The CDR3 runs to 13 residues. The V gene lost 0 bases and the J gene lost 7 bases, with 10 bases spanning the gap. Germline V CDR1 and CDR2: MGHRA, YSYEKL. CDR3 amino acids: CASSQDWLAEQYF. The DNA of the CDR3 is TGCGCCAGCAGCCAAGATTGGCTCGCGGAGCAGTACTTC.

The genes are TRBV27 and TRBJ2-1; no reliable D call. V lost 7 bases, J lost 8 bases, and 15 bases lay in between. The CDR3 runs to 13 residues. The germline gives CDR1 MNHEY, CDR2 SMNVEV (reference sequence). Written as DNA, the CDR3 is TGTGCCAGCACCCGGGTGGGTTTCGATGAGCAGTTCTTC. It codes for CASTRVGFDEQFF.

The chain combines TRBV14 with TRBJ2-3; possibly TRBD2 for D (6 bases). V lost 4 bases and J 3 bases, leaving 11 bases between the germline ends. This CDR3 has 14 residues. Germline V CDR1 and CDR2: SGHDN, FVKESK. The CDR3 is CASSPIGSTDTQYF. In DNA form, the CDR3 reads TGTGCCAGCAGCCCCATCGGGAGTACAGATACGCAGTATTTT.

The V and J genes are TRBV5-4 and TRBJ2-7, with 14 bases matching TRBD2. CDR1 is SGHNT and CDR2 is YYREEE in the germline V gene (reference sequence). The ends lost 5 bases at V and 3 bases at J; junction bases unmatched: 7. This CDR3 has 16 residues. The DNA for the CDR3 is TGTGCCAGCAGTTCCGGACTAGCGGGAGGTCTCTACGAGCAGTACTTC. Residues: CASSSGLAGGLYEQYF.

This chain joins TRBV19 and TRBJ1-3; D may be TRBD1 (6 bases). The length of the CDR3 is 16 residues. Germline V gene data show CDR1 as LNHDA and CDR2 as SQIVND (reference sequence). Trimming shortened V by 5 bases and J by 0 bases, and 14 bases separated the two germline ends. CDR3 sequence (DNA): TGTGCCAGTAGTGCAGGACAGCCCGCCTCTGGAAACACCATATATTTT. Amino acids: CASSAGQPASGNTIYF.

The J gene is TRBJ1-3, the V gene TRBV4-2, with TRBD1 matching over 7 bases. V shed 6 bases and J 3 bases; nucleotides not matched to a gene: 11. The CDR3 spans 16 residues. In germline, CDR1 is LGHNA, CDR2 YNFKEQ. The CDR3 DNA reads TGTGCCAGCAGTTCCAGGGGGGCCGCTCTTGGAAACACCATATATTTT. Its translation: CASSSRGAALGNTIYF.

The chain combines TRBV5-5 with TRBJ1-6; D ambiguous. Trimming left V 2 bases short and J 6 bases short, with 3 bases between. Germline assignment: CDR1 SGHKS and CDR2 YYEKEE (reference sequence). This CDR3 is built from 12 residues. CDR3: CASSFGNSPLHF. As DNA, the CDR3 is TGTGCCAGCAGCTTCGGTAATTCACCCCTCCACTTT. Full variable domain (outside the CDR3, taken from reference TRBV5-5 and TRBJ1-6): DAGVTQSPTHLIKTRGQQVTLRCSPISGHKSVSWYQQVLGQGPQFIFQYYEKEERGRGNFPDRFSARQFPNYSSELNVNALLLGDSALYLCASSFGNSPLHFGNGTRLTVT.

The chain recombines TRBV12-3 or TRBV12-4 with TRBJ1-1; no clear D. V dropped 2 bases and J dropped 2 bases, with 6 bases sitting between them. CDR3 length: 13 amino acids. CDR3 residues: CASSLIFNTEAFF. Here the CDR3 DNA reads TGTGCCAGCAGTTTAATCTTTAACACTGAAGCTTTCTTT.

V gene TRBV6-5 combines with J gene TRBJ2-3; no clear D gene. Germline CDR1 and CDR2: MNHEY and SVGAGI. The CDR3 is made up of 11 amino acids. V shed 5 bases and J shed 3 bases, with 3 bases lying between them. CDR3 region: CASSHTDTQYF. The CDR3 DNA sequence: TGTGCCAGCAGTCATACAGATACGCAGTATTTT.

The J gene is TRBJ1-3, the V gene TRBV7-9, with D uncertain. Looked up from germline, CDR1 is SEHNR and CDR2 is FQNEAQ (reference sequence). The CDR3 spans 15 residues. The V end was cut by 3 bases, the J end by 0 bases, with 9 bases between. The CDR3 DNA sequence: TGTGCCAGCAGCTTTGGTTCGGTCTCTGGAAACACCATATATTTT. Amino acid sequence: CASSFGSVSGNTIYF.

The gene calls are TRBV24-1 and TRBJ2-2; D is possibly TRBD1 (6 bases). The length of the CDR3 is 14 residues. CDR1 KGHDR and CDR2 SFDVKD come from the germline V gene. V was clipped by 7 bases and J by 3 bases, with 11 bases between them. Here the CDR3 reads CATRENRDTGELFF. The CDR3 bases are TGTGCCACCAGGGAGAACAGGGACACCGGGGAGCTGTTTTTT.

In its sample, this clone was seen once. The chain links TRBV20-1 to TRBJ1-2; D is unclear. The CDR3 covers 12 residues. Looked up from germline, CDR1 is DFQATT and CDR2 is SNEGSKA (reference sequence). V was shortened by 3 bases and J by 5 bases, with 10 bases between the two germline ends. The CDR3 sequence: CSASNAVYGYTF. The CDR3 DNA is TGCAGTGCTAGTAATGCAGTATATGGCTACACCTTC.

The J gene is TRBJ2-1, the V gene TRBV29-1, with D perhaps matching TRBD2 (6 bases). There are 13 residues in the CDR3. Germline lookup yields CDR1 SQVTM and CDR2 ANQGSEA. V lost 0 bases, J lost 9 bases, and 12 bases lay in between. CDR3 residues: CSVEDPAGSEQFF. CDR3 sequence (DNA): TGCAGCGTTGAAGATCCGGCGGGAAGTGAGCAGTTCTTC.

The chain links TRBV21-1 to TRBJ2-3; TRBD2 is taken as the D call from the table, unchecked against the DNA. TRBV21-1 is a known pseudogene. CDR3 length equals 24 residues. The CDR3 here is CASSKAPRRPPGTSKRGGTDTQYF. In DNA form, the CDR3 reads TGTGCCAGCAGCAAAGCGCCCCGCCGTCCACCCGGGACTAGCAAACGAGGGGGCACAGATACGCAGTATTTT.